Shown below are 20 T cell receptor beta chains from a single sample sequenced in a study of T cells in Graves' hyperthyroidism and ophthalmopathy. From RNA transcripts, TCR beta CDR3 regions were amplified. Primed by the HTBI set, a first-round RT-PCR was run on the TCR CDR3. TCRdb reprocessed the multiplex PCR reads with MiXCR, giving one entry per CDR3 protein. The sample records nearly 600,000 distinct CDR3 sequences, approximately 15% being singletons. The sample comprised blood. These TCRs come from a woman between 18 and 29 years old with Graves' ophthalmopathy.

As for this clonotype: A read error may account for a junction end that differs from germline. The chain employs TRBV28 and TRBJ2-1, with 10 bases fitting TRBD2. The CDR3 is made up of 16 amino acids. Germline V gene sequence: CDR1 MDHEN, CDR2 SYDVKM. CDR3 loop: CAHCRLAGEAYDEQFF. The CDR3 region has the DNA TGTGCCCACTGTCGCCTAGCGGGAGAAGCCTACGATGAGCAGTTCTTC.

The sample holds many counts of this clonotype. The chain uses TRBV9 and TRBJ2-7; D uncertain. There are 15 residues in the CDR3. The germline V gene has CDR1 SGDLS and CDR2 YYNGEE. Trimming cost V 4 bases and J 3 bases, with 17 bases left between them. In DNA form, the CDR3 reads TGTGCCAGCAGCCCTCGCCAAGGCTACTTCTACGAGCAGTACTTC. Translating gives CASSPRQGYFYEQYF. The entire variable domain, with the rest obtained from reference TRBV9 and TRBJ2-7, is as follows: DSGVTQTPKHLITATGQRVTLRCSPRSGDLSVYWYQQSLDQGLQFLIQYYNGEERAKGNILERFSAQQFPDLHSELNLSSLELGDSALYFCASSPRQGYFYEQYFGPGTRLTVT.

This clonotype was counted many times. The rearrangement uses TRBV2 and TRBJ2-7; D may be TRBD2 (6 bases). Germline V gene sequence: CDR1 SNHLY, CDR2 FYNNEI. V lost 6 bases to trimming and J lost 2 bases, with 17 bases between them. This CDR3 region has 15 residues. CDR3 bases: TGTGCCAGCAGGTCCCAGACGGGACTTCCCTACGAGCAGTACTTC. Translated, it gives CASRSQTGLPYEQYF.

This clonotype was counted at least ten times. This chain uses TRBV29-1 with TRBJ1-1, with D possibly matching TRBD1 (6 bases). CDR3 length: 10 residues. Per the germline V gene, CDR1 is SQVTM and CDR2 is ANQGSEA. The V and J ends lost 7 bases and 8 bases respectively, with 11 bases between them. CDR3 DNA: TGCAGCGCTCCAGACAGGGAAGCTTTCTTT. Translated: CSAPDREAFF.

This clonotype showed up many times. The J gene is TRBJ1-1, the V gene TRBV9; D perhaps matches TRBD1 (6 bases). Trimming stripped 0 bases from V and 2 bases from J, with 11 bases between. Germline lookup yields CDR1 SGDLS and CDR2 YYNGEE. The CDR3 loop spans 15 amino acids. In DNA, the CDR3 is TGTGCCAGCAGCGTAGATTCCAGGGGAAACACTGAAGCTTTCTTT. As protein: CASSVDSRGNTEAFF.

This rearrangement joins TRBV2 to TRBJ1-1, with D unclear. V lost 8 bases and J lost 1, with 5 bases in between. The CDR3 is 11 amino acids. Germline loops: CDR1 SNHLY, CDR2 FYNNEI. DNA of the CDR3: TGTGCCAGCCTGGAGAACACTGAAGCTTTCTTT. Residues: CASLENTEAFF.

In its sample, this clonotype was seen many times. V is TRBV11-2 and J is TRBJ2-3, with a tentative D call TRBD2 (5 bases). Trimming removed 1 base at V and 0 bases at J, with 8 bases between. The germline V gene encodes CDR1 SGHAT and CDR2 FQNNGV. This CDR3 spans 15 amino acids. The CDR3 region is CASSLGTFSTDTQYF. In nucleotides, the CDR3 is TGTGCCAGCAGCTTAGGGACTTTTAGCACAGATACGCAGTATTTT.

There are many counts of this clonotype. The chain has TRBV12-3 or TRBV12-4 and TRBJ1-1; possible D gene TRBD1, 5 bases. This CDR3 spans 16 amino acids. Trimming left V 6 bases short and J 5 bases short, with 22 bases between. The CDR3: CASRPTPGQGGTEAFF. DNA for the CDR3: TGTGCCAGCAGACCAACCCCTGGGCAGGGTGGAACTGAAGCTTTCTTT.

This clonotype was counted many times. The chain joins TRBV7-3 to TRBJ2-3; 7 nucleotides align to TRBD1. The CDR3 contains 17 residues. V lost 5 bases, J lost 2 bases, and 13 bases stayed unmatched. Germline CDR1 reads SGHTA; CDR2 reads FQGTGA. CDR3 amino acids: CASSQRNWQGDTDTQYF. The CDR3 nucleotides read TGTGCCAGCAGCCAACGGAATTGGCAGGGGGACACAGATACGCAGTATTTT.

The V gene is TRBV30, the J gene TRBJ2-3; TRBD2 agrees at 8 bases. Germline V gene data show CDR1 as GTSNPN and CDR2 as SVGIG (reference sequence). The CDR3 consists of 15 residues. V gave up 0 bases and J gave up 4 bases; unmatched junction bases: 6. The CDR3 DNA reads as TGTGCCTGGAGTGTACAAGCGGGAGCCGCAGATACGCAGTATTTT. Its protein product is CAWSVQAGAADTQYF.

The gene calls are TRBV5-1 and TRBJ2-7, with D possibly matching TRBD1 (5 bases). TRBJ2-1 explains the end of the DNA better; the J call may be wrong. This CDR3 region has 15 residues. In germline, CDR1 is SGHRS, CDR2 YFSETQ. Here the CDR3 DNA reads TGCGCCAGCAGCCCGTTCTCTGACAGTACCTACGAGCAGTTCTTC. Translating it yields CASSPFSDSTYEQFF.

This clonotype was counted at least ten times. The chain employs TRBV28 and TRBJ2-3; D unresolved. Deletions cut 6 bases from V and 1 base from J, with 11 bases between. The CDR3 sequence is 14 residues long. Per germline, CDR1 MDHEN and CDR2 SYDVKM. The CDR3 sequence: CASSPPQGTDTQYF. The CDR3 coding sequence is TGTGCCAGCAGCCCTCCCCAGGGCACAGATACGCAGTATTTT.

This clonotype was seen repeatedly, ten times or more. The chain combines TRBV20-1 with TRBJ2-2, with 10 bases lining up with TRBD1. The CDR3 is 16 amino acids. The V and J ends lost 1 base and 0 bases, in that order; junction bases with no gene match: 2. Germline CDR1 is DFQATT and CDR2 is SNEGSKA (reference sequence). The CDR3 loop is CSARGGQGANTGELFF. In DNA, the CDR3 is TGCAGTGCTAGAGGTGGACAGGGGGCGAACACCGGGGAGCTGTTTTTT.

This clonotype was picked up a small number of times. This chain links TRBV27 with TRBJ1-1; tentative D call: TRBD1 (5 bases). The CDR3 totals 12 residues. V dropped 7 bases and J dropped 3 bases, with 9 bases sitting between them. Per germline, CDR1 MNHEY and CDR2 SMNVEV (reference sequence). The CDR3 is CASKSGHTEAFF. For the CDR3, the DNA is TGTGCCAGCAAATCAGGGCACACTGAAGCTTTCTTT.

The chain employs TRBV30 and TRBJ2-3, with D perhaps TRBD1 or TRBD2 (5 bases each). V lost 0 bases and J 6 bases, leaving 19 bases between the germline ends. The CDR3 is 16 amino acids. CDR1 is GTSNPN and CDR2 is SVGIG in the germline V gene (reference sequence). The CDR3 coding sequence is TGTGCCTGGAGTGTACGAGGGACGGGGATGGGCGATACGCAGTATTTT. Protein product: CAWSVRGTGMGDTQYF.

This clonotype was detected a few times. This rearrangement joins TRBV19 to TRBJ1-1, with TRBD1 matching 8 bases. The germline gives CDR1 LNHDA, CDR2 SQIVND (reference sequence). J gave up 6 bases and V 6 bases, and 12 bases lay outside the gene matches. CDR3 length equals 15 residues. The CDR3 is CASSAPGRGRAEAFF. DNA of the CDR3: TGTGCCAGTAGCGCGCCGGGCAGGGGGCGGGCTGAAGCTTTCTTT.

This clonotype has at least ten counts. The chain recombines TRBV6-2 or TRBV6-3 with TRBJ2-3; 10 bases match TRBD2. J was trimmed by 3 bases and V by 6 bases; bases with no gene match: 12. CDR3 size: 17 residues. The germline V gene encodes CDR1 MNHEY and CDR2 SVGEGT. The CDR3 loop reads CASSRGLAGGRTDTQYF. The CDR3 nucleotides read TGTGCCAGCAGCCGTGGGTTAGCGGGAGGAAGAACAGATACGCAGTATTTT.

This clonotype appeared many times. V is TRBV10-3 and J is TRBJ2-5, with 8 bases identical to TRBD2. Germline trimming cut 10 bases from V and 4 bases from J; bases unmatched to any gene: 11. Germline lookup yields CDR1 ENHRY and CDR2 SYGVKD. This CDR3 comprises 14 residues. The CDR3 spells CATRREGAAETQYF. The CDR3 coding sequence is TGTGCCACGCGCCGGGAGGGTGCGGCAGAGACCCAGTACTTC.

This clonotype came up many times. This chain joins TRBV20-1 and TRBJ2-3; D is undetermined. Germline CDR1 is DFQATT and CDR2 is SNEGSKA (reference sequence). Trimming cost V 2 bases and J 3 bases, with 12 bases left between them. This CDR3 has 14 amino acids. Here the CDR3 reads CSARSWTGTDTQYF. CDR3 coding DNA: TGCAGTGCTAGATCATGGACCGGGACAGATACGCAGTATTTT.

This clonotype came up many times. This chain's CDR3 is CASSLNQGLSYEQYF. For the CDR3, the DNA is TGTGCCAGCAGTCTGAATCAAGGTCTCTCCTACGAGCAGTACTTC. The rearrangement joins TRBV6-1 to TRBJ2-7; unclear D gene. V was shortened by 5 bases and J by 0 bases, with 14 bases between the two germline ends. CDR1 is MNHNS and CDR2 is SASEGT in the germline V gene. This CDR3 comprises 15 residues.